What follows describes a single TCR beta chain. In the original analysis: Reference gene primer amplification gave nucleated cell count estimates. The assay was immunoSEQ multiplex PCR, and TCRdb's table has in-frame clones only and misses some. V and J calls and clone size are given by that table; D and trimming were obtained from the DNA. The data contain 170,000 or so clones, approximately 84% of them singletons. The CDR3 contains 12 residues. Germline CDR1 reads LGHNT; CDR2 reads FRNRAP. Trimming took 2 bases from V and 2 from J, leaving 3 bases between them. This entry belongs to a study of blood T cell repertoires in COVID-19. Study details: Italy, Spain and the United States were the sources of the convalescent and acute COVID-19 samples. T cells, B-cell-depleted T cells, or PBMCs supplied cDNA or gDNA.

The clonotype comes from a young man with active or convalescent COVID-19. This chain joins TRBV12-5 and TRBJ1-1; D gene unclear. Source material: peripheral blood. This CDR3 is CASGLTNTEAFF. CDR3 DNA: TGTGCTAGTGGTTTGACAAACACTGAAGCTTTCTTT.